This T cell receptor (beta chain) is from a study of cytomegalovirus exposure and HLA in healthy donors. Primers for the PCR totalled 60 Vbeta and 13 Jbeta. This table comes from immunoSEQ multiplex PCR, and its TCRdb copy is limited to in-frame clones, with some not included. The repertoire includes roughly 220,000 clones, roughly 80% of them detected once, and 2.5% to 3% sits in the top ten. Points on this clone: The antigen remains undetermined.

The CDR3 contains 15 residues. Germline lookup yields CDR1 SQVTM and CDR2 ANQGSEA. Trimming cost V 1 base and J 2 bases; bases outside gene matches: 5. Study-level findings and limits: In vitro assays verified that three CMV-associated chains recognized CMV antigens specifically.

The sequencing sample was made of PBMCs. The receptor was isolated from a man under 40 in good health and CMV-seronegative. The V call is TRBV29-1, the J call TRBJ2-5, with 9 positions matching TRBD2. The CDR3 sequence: CSVEGRGGPQETQYF. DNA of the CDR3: TGCAGCGTTGAAGGGCGGGGGGGCCCACAAGAGACCCAGTACTTC. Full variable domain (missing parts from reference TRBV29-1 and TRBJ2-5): SAVISQKPSRDICQRGTSLTIQCQVDSQVTMMFWYRQQPGQSLTLIATANQGSEATYESGFVIDKFPISRPNLTFSTLTVSNMSPEDSSIYLCSVEGRGGPQETQYFGPGTRLLVL.